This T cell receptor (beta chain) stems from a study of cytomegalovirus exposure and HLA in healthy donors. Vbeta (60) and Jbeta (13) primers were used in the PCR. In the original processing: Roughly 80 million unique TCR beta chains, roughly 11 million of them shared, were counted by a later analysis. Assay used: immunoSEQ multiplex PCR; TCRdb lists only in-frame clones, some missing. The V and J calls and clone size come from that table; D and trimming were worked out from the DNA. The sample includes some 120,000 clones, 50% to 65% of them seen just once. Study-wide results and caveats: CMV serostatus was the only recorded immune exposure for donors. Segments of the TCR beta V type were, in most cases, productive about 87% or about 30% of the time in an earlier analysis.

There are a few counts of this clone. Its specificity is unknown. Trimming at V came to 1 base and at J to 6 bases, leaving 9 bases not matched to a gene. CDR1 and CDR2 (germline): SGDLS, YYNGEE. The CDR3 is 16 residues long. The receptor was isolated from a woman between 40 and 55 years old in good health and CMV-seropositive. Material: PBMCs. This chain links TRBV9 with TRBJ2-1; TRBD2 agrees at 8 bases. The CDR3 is CASSVPTGLDLNEQFF. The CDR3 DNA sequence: TGTGCCAGCAGCGTACCCACGGGACTAGATCTCAATGAGCAGTTCTTC.